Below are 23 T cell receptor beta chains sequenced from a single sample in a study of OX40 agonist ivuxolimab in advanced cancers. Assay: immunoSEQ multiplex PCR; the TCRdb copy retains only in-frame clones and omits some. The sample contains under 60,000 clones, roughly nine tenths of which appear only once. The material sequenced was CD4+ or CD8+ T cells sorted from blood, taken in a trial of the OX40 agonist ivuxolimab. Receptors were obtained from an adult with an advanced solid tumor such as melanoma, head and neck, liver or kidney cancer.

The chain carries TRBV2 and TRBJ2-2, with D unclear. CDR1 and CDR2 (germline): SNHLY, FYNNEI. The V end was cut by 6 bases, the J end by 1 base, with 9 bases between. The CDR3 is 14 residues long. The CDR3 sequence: CASRAMVNTGELFF. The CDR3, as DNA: TGTGCCAGCAGGGCCATGGTGAACACCGGGGAGCTGTTTTTT.

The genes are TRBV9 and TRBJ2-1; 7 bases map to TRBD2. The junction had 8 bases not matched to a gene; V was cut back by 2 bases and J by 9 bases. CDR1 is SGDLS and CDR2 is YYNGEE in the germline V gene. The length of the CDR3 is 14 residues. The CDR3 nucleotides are TGTGCCAGCAGCGTTCATCCGACGGGGGGTGAGCAGTTCTTC. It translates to CASSVHPTGGEQFF.

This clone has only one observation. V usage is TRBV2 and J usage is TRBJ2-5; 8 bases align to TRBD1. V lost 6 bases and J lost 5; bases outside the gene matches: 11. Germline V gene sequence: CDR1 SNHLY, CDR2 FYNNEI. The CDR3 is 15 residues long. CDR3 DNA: TGTGCCAGCAGGGACAGGACAGGGACGACGGAGACCCAGTACTTC. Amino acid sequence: CASRDRTGTTETQYF.

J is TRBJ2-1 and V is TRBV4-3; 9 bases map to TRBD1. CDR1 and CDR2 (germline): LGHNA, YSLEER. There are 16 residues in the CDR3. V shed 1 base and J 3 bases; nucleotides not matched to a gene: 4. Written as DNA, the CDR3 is TGCGCCAGCAGCCAAGTCTGGACAGGGGTCTACAATGAGCAGTTCTTC. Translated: CASSQVWTGVYNEQFF.

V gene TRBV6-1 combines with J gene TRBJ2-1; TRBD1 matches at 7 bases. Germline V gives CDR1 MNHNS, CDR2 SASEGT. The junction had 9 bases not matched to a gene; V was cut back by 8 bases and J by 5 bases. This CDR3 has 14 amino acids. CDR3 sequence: CASLSGQRDNEQFF. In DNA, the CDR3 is TGTGCCAGCCTCTCGGGACAGAGAGACAATGAGCAGTTCTTC.

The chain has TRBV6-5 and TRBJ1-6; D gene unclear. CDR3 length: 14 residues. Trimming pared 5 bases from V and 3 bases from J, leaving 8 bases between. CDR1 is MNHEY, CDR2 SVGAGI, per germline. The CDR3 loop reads CASSPQDYNSPLHF. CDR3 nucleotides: TGTGCCAGCAGTCCTCAAGACTATAATTCACCCCTCCACTTT.

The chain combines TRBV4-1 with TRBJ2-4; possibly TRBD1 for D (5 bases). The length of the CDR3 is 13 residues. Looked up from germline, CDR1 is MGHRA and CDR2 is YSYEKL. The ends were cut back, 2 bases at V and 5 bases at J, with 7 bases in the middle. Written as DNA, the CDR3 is TGCGCCAGCAGCCAAATAGGGGAAAACATTCAGTACTTC. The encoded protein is CASSQIGENIQYF.

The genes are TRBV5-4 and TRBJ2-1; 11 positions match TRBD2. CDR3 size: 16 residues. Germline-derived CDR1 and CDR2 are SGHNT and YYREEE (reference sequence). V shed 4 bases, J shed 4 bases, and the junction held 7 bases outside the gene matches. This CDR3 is CASSPETSGVYNEQFF. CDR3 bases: TGTGCCAGCAGCCCCGAGACTAGCGGGGTGTACAATGAGCAGTTCTTC.

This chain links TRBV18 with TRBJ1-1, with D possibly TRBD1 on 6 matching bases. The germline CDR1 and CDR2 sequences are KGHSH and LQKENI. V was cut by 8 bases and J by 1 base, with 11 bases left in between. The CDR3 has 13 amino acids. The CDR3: CASRGGGNTEAFF. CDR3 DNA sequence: TGTGCCAGCCGGGGGGGCGGGAACACTGAAGCTTTCTTT.

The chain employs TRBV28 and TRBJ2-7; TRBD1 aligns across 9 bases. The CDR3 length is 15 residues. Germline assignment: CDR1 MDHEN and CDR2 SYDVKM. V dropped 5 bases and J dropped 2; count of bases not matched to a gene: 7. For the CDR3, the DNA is TGTGCCAGCAGTACCGGACAGGGGACGACCTACGAGCAGTACTTC. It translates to CASSTGQGTTYEQYF.

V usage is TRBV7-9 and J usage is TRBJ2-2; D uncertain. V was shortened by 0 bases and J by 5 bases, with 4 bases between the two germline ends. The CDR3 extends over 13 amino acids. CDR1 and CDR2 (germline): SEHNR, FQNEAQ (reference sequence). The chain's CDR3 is CASSLAGTGELFF. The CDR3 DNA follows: TGTGCCAGCAGCTTAGCGGGGACCGGGGAGCTGTTTTTT.

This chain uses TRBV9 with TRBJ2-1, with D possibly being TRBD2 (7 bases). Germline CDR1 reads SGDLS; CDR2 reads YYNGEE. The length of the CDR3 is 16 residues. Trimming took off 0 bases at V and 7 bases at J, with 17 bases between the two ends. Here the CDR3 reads CASSVAWGGPGNEQFF. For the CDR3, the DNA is TGTGCCAGCAGCGTAGCTTGGGGGGGGCCAGGAAATGAGCAGTTCTTC.

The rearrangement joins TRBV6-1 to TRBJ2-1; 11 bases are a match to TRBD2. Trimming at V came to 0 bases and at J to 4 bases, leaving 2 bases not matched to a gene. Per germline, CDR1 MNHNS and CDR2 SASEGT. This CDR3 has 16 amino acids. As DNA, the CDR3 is TGTGCCAGCAGTGAAGCGAGACTAGCGGGATACAATGAGCAGTTCTTC. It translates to CASSEARLAGYNEQFF.

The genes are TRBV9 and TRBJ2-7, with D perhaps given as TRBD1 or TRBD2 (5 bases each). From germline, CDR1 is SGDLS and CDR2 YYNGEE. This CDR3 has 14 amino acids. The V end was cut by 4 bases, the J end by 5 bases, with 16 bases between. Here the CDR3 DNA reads TGTGCCAGCAGCTCTTCCCAGGGAGTCGACGAGCAGTACTTC. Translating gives CASSSSQGVDEQYF.

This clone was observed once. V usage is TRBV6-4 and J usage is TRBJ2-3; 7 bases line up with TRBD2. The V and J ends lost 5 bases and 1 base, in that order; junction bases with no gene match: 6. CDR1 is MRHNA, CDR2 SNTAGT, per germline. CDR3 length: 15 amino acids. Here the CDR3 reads CASSPSAGGTDTQYF. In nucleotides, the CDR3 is TGTGCCAGCAGTCCATCTGCGGGGGGCACAGATACGCAGTATTTT.

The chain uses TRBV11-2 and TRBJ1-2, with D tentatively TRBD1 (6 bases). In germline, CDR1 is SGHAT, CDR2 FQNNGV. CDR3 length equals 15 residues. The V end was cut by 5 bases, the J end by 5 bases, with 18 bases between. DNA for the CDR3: TGTGCCAGCAGCCCAGGACAGTGGGACATATATGGCTACACCTTC. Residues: CASSPGQWDIYGYTF.

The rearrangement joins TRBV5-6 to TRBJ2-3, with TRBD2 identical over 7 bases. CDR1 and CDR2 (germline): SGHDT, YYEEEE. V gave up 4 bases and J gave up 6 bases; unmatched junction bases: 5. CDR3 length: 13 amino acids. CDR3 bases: TGTGCCAGCAGCGAAACTAGCGTCGATACGCAGTATTTT. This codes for CASSETSVDTQYF.

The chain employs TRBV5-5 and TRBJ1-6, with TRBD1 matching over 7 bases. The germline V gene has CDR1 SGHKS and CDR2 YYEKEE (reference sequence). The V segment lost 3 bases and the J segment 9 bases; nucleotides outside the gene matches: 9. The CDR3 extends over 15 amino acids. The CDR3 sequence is CASSYLTGAGSPLHF. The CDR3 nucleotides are TGTGCCAGCAGCTACTTAACAGGGGCAGGTTCACCCCTCCACTTT.

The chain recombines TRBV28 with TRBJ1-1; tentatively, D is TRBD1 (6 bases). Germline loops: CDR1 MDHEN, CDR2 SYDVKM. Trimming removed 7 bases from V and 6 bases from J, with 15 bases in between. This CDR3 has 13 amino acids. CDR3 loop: CASKTQGGPEAFF. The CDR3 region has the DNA TGTGCCAGCAAAACACAGGGTGGGCCTGAAGCTTTCTTT.

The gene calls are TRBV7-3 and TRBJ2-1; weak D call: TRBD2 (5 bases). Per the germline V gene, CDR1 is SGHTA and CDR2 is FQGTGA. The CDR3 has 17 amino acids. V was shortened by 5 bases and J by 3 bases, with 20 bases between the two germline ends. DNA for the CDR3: TGTGCCAGCAGCATTACCGGGAACCAACCGAACTACAATGAGCAGTTCTTC. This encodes CASSITGNQPNYNEQFF.

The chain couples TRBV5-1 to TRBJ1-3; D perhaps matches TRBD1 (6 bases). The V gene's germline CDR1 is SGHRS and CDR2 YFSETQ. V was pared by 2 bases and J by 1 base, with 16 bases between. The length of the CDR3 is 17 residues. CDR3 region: CASSLSFPGASGNTIYF. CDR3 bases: TGCGCCAGCAGCTTAAGTTTCCCGGGGGCATCTGGAAACACCATATATTTT. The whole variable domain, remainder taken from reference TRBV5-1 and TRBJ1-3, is KAGVTQTPRYLIKTRGQQVTLSCSPISGHRSVSWYQQTPGQGLQFLFEYFSETQRNKGNFPGRFSGRQFSNSRSEMNVSTLELGDSALYLCASSLSFPGASGNTIYFGEGSWLTVV.

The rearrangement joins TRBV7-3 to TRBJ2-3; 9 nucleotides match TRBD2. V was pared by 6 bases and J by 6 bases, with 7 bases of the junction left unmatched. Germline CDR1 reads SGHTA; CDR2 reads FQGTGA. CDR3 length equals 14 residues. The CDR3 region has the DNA TGTGCCAGCAGTCAGGGACTAGCCGGTGATACGCAGTATTTT. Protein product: CASSQGLAGDTQYF.

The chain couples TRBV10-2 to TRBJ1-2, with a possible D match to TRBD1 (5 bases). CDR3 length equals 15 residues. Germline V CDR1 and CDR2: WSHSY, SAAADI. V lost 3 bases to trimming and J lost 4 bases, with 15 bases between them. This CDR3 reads CASSDDQRQPYGYTF. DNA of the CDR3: TGCGCCAGCAGTGATGATCAACGACAGCCCTATGGCTACACCTTC.